The T cell receptor (beta chain) under discussion was sequenced for a study of cytomegalovirus exposure and HLA in healthy donors. 13 Jbeta primers and 60 Vbeta primers were used for the PCR. Clones were read by immunoSEQ multiplex PCR, and TCRdb kept only the in-frame ones, dropping some. The sample records more than 150,000 clones, around 85% being singletons. The source of this sequence is a man aged 40-50 years in good health and CMV-seropositive. Sequencing was performed on PBMCs.

For the CDR3, the DNA is TGTGCCAGCAGTTTTGAAGGGGGCGCGTCTGGGGCCAACGTCCTGACTTTC. Encoded protein: CASSFEGGASGANVLTF. The chain uses TRBV27 and TRBJ2-6, with 7 bases identical to TRBD1. The CDR3 length is 17 residues. Germline CDR1 MNHEY, CDR2 SMNVEV (reference sequence). J lost 1 base, V lost 3 bases, and 6 bases had no gene match.